The 30 T cell receptor beta chains below all came from one sample that was sequenced in a study of shared clonotypes between healthy human individuals. Data came from immunoSEQ multiplex PCR; TCRdb stores just in-frame clones and leaves some out. Among hundreds of thousands of clones listed, around two thirds were seen once. The sequencing sample was made of memory CD4+ T cells sorted from blood. Subset described: CD45RA-negative fraction. All receptors come from a woman in her 30s in good health.

This clone was counted at least ten times. In DNA form, the CDR3 reads TGCGCCAGCAGCCAAGCGGGACAGCCTCACACTGAAGCTTTCTTT. As protein: CASSQAGQPHTEAFF. This chain joins TRBV4-1 and TRBJ1-1; 7 bases align to TRBD1. The CDR3 is 15 residues long. CDR1 is MGHRA and CDR2 is YSYEKL in the germline V gene. Trimming cost V 1 base and J 3 bases; bases outside gene matches: 5.

This chain uses TRBV11-1 with TRBJ1-6, with D possibly matching TRBD1 (5 bases). CDR3 size: 14 residues. V lost 5 bases to trimming and J lost 8 bases, with 13 bases between them. Germline CDR1 SGHAT, CDR2 FQDESV (reference sequence). The CDR3 is CASSLTEIYSPLHF. The CDR3 DNA follows: TGTGCCAGCAGCCTGACAGAGATATATTCACCCCTCCACTTT. The variable domain in full, with the rest retrieved from reference TRBV11-1 and TRBJ1-6, is EAEVAQSPRYKITEKSQAVAFWCDPISGHATLYWYRQILGQGPELLVQFQDESVVDDSQLPKDRFSAERLKGVDSTLKIQPAELGDSAMYLCASSLTEIYSPLHFGNGTRLTVT.

This clone showed up many times. This CDR3 is CASSRLAGGQYF. The CDR3 region has the DNA TGTGCCAGCAGTCGCCTAGCGGGAGGGCAGTATTTT. This rearrangement joins TRBV7-2 to TRBJ2-3, with 11 bases identical to TRBD2. Trimming removed 6 bases from V and 11 bases from J; junction bases left unmatched: 4. Germline-derived CDR1 and CDR2 are SGHTA and FQGNSA. The CDR3 runs 12 residues. The whole variable domain, filled in from reference TRBV7-2 and TRBJ2-3, reads GAGVSQSPSNKVTEKGKDVELRCDPISGHTALYWYRQSLGQGLEFLIYFQGNSAPDKSGLPSDRFSAERTGGSVSTLTIQRTQQEDSAVYLCASSRLAGGQYFGPGTRLTVL.

This chain uses TRBV11-2 with TRBJ2-1; 15 bases align to TRBD2. Germline CDR1 SGHAT, CDR2 FQNNGV. Losses at the gene ends were 0 bases for V and 8 bases for J; bases not matched to a gene: 5. This CDR3 has 17 amino acids. The CDR3: CASSLDWTSGRADEQFF. The CDR3 nucleotides are TGTGCCAGCAGCTTAGACTGGACTAGCGGGAGGGCTGATGAGCAGTTCTTC.

This chain's CDR3 is CASSLARGVAEAFF. DNA for the CDR3: TGCGCCAGCAGCTTGGCCAGGGGTGTCGCTGAAGCTTTCTTT. V usage is TRBV5-1 and J usage is TRBJ1-1, with D possibly TRBD1 on 6 matching bases. This CDR3 comprises 14 residues. CDR1 and CDR2 (germline): SGHRS, YFSETQ. Trimming stripped 0 bases from V and 6 bases from J, with 12 bases between.

Comments on this clone: The same CDR3 can be traced to other DNA sequences in this sample. The rearrangement uses TRBV28 and TRBJ2-7, with 9 bases fitting TRBD1. V lost 3 bases and J lost 3; bases outside the gene matches: 6. The germline V gene encodes CDR1 MDHEN and CDR2 SYDVKM. The CDR3 has 15 residues. The CDR3 DNA reads TGTGCCAGCAGTTTGGGGACAGGGTTGGGCTACGAGCAGTACTTC. Amino acid sequence: CASSLGTGLGYEQYF.

The chain is built from TRBV28 and TRBJ2-7; D might be TRBD1 or TRBD2, each matching 7 bases. CDR1 is MDHEN, CDR2 SYDVKM, per germline. The CDR3 consists of 13 residues. The V gene lost 7 bases and the J gene lost 5 bases, with 15 bases spanning the gap. The CDR3 nucleotides are TGTGCCAGCACCCAGGGGGGGACGAACGAGCAGTACTTC. This gives the protein CASTQGGTNEQYF.

This chain joins TRBV5-1 and TRBJ2-5, with TRBD2 matching 12 bases. The CDR3 has 17 residues. The germline V gene encodes CDR1 SGHRS and CDR2 YFSETQ. J was trimmed by 4 bases and V by 4 bases; bases with no gene match: 11. CDR3 amino acids: CASSLRLAGDPTETQYF. CDR3 sequence (DNA): TGCGCCAGCAGCCTTAGACTAGCGGGAGATCCGACAGAGACCCAGTACTTC.

The chain recombines TRBV19 with TRBJ1-5; the match to TRBD1 covers 8 bases. Germline-derived CDR1 and CDR2 are LNHDA and SQIVND (reference sequence). The CDR3 is 16 residues long. With V trimmed by 8 bases and J by 4 bases, 13 bases remained unmatched. CDR3 residues: CASQDRARVQNQPQHF. In DNA form, the CDR3 reads TGTGCCAGTCAGGACAGGGCCCGGGTCCAGAATCAGCCCCAGCATTTT.

The V call is TRBV11-2, the J call TRBJ2-5; D tentatively reads TRBD1 or TRBD2 (5 bases each). Germline V gene data show CDR1 as SGHAT and CDR2 as FQNNGV. The CDR3 is made up of 14 amino acids. The V end was cut by 5 bases, the J end by 2 bases, with 12 bases between. CDR3 nucleotides: TGTGCCAGCAGCACCGGGACGCATCAAGAGACCCAGTACTTC. Translated: CASSTGTHQETQYF.

The CDR3 DNA follows: TGTGCCAGCAGTGACGTCGGTTACTACGAGCAGTACTTC. As protein: CASSDVGYYEQYF. This chain connects TRBV6-1 to TRBJ2-7; D remains ambiguous. V was trimmed by 3 bases and J by 3 bases, leaving 9 bases between them. Germline loops: CDR1 MNHNS, CDR2 SASEGT. This CDR3 spans 13 amino acids.

This chain uses TRBV7-2 with TRBJ2-7; 8 bases fit TRBD2. V was clipped by 3 bases and J by 3 bases; unmatched bases: 7. The CDR3 length is 15 residues. CDR1 and CDR2 (germline): SGHTA, FQGNSA. CDR3 residues: CASSFYLAGGYEQYF. In nucleotides, the CDR3 is TGTGCCAGCAGCTTCTATCTAGCGGGCGGCTACGAGCAGTACTTC. The full variable domain, completed using reference TRBV7-2 and TRBJ2-7, is GAGVSQSPSNKVTEKGKDVELRCDPISGHTALYWYRQSLGQGLEFLIYFQGNSAPDKSGLPSDRFSAERTGGSVSTLTIQRTQQEDSAVYLCASSFYLAGGYEQYFGPGTRLTVT.

J is TRBJ1-1 and V is TRBV7-9, with D hard to call. V was shortened by 5 bases and J by 1 base, with 8 bases between the two germline ends. Germline CDR1 and CDR2: SEHNR and FQNEAQ (reference sequence). This CDR3 region has 13 residues. CDR3 region: CASSHEANTEAFF. The CDR3 nucleotides read TGTGCCAGCAGCCACGAAGCGAACACTGAAGCTTTCTTT.

The chain combines TRBV7-9 with TRBJ1-1; D unresolved. Trimming shortened V by 2 bases and J by 1 base, and 8 bases separated the two germline ends. Germline CDR1 reads SEHNR; CDR2 reads FQNEAQ (reference sequence). This CDR3 has 14 amino acids. DNA of the CDR3: TGTGCCAGCAGCTTAACCGTGGGGAACACTGAAGCTTTCTTT. Its translation is CASSLTVGNTEAFF.

The chain carries TRBV5-4 and TRBJ2-7; D possibly corresponds to TRBD1 (6 bases). The CDR3 extends over 16 amino acids. Trimming took off 4 bases at V and 3 bases at J, with 20 bases between the two ends. Germline V gene sequence: CDR1 SGHNT, CDR2 YYREEE (reference sequence). CDR3 nucleotide sequence: TGTGCCAGCAGCCAAGACAGGTCGGCAGCTTACTACGAGCAGTACTTC. It translates to CASSQDRSAAYYEQYF.

The CDR3 loop reads CASSLDRTGSNQPQHF. The CDR3, as DNA: TGTGCCAGCAGCTTAGACCGGACAGGGAGCAATCAGCCCCAGCATTTT. The genes are TRBV7-9 and TRBJ1-5; 8 nucleotides agree with TRBD1. CDR3 size: 16 residues. Germline CDR1 is SEHNR and CDR2 is FQNEAQ (reference sequence). With 1 base clipped from V and 1 base from J, the junction kept 3 bases outside the gene matches. The full variable domain, completed using reference TRBV7-9 and TRBJ1-5, is DTGVSQNPRHKITKRGQNVTFRCDPISEHNRLYWYRQTLGQGPEFLTYFQNEAQLEKSRLLSDRFSAERPKGSFSTLEIQRTEQGDSAMYLCASSLDRTGSNQPQHFGDGTRLSIL.

The chain couples TRBV2 to TRBJ2-5, with 9 bases lining up with TRBD2. V lost 11 bases to trimming and J lost 1 base; unmatched junction nucleotides: 8. The germline CDR1 and CDR2 sequences are SNHLY and FYNNEI. The CDR3 loop spans 14 amino acids. DNA of the CDR3: TGTGCCGATCTAGCGGGGCTCAGCCAAGAGACCCAGTACTTC. It specifies CADLAGLSQETQYF.

The chain employs TRBV5-5 and TRBJ2-3; either TRBD1 or TRBD2 may fit D (5 bases each). There are 14 residues in the CDR3. Germline V gene sequence: CDR1 SGHKS, CDR2 YYEKEE (reference sequence). The V and J ends lost 0 bases and 8 bases respectively, with 13 bases between them. CDR3 in DNA: TGTGCCAGCAGCTTGGCTAGGGACCCACGTACGCAGTATTTT. This gives the protein CASSLARDPRTQYF.

This chain uses TRBV15 with TRBJ2-3; D is ambiguous. V gave up 0 bases and J gave up 12 bases, with 10 bases separating them. CDR3 length equals 12 residues. Per germline, CDR1 LNHNV and CDR2 YYDKDF (reference sequence). CDR3 sequence reads: CATSRDLRAQYF. CDR3 DNA: TGTGCCACCAGCAGAGATTTAAGGGCACAGTATTTT.

J is TRBJ2-3 and V is TRBV5-1, with D perhaps TRBD2 (6 bases). Trimming shortened V by 1 base and J by 2 bases, and 14 bases separated the two germline ends. The CDR3 loop spans 16 amino acids. The germline CDR1 and CDR2 sequences are SGHRS and YFSETQ. The DNA of the CDR3 is TGCGCCAGCAGCTTGACAGTAGCGGAGAACACAGATACGCAGTATTTT. Its translation is CASSLTVAENTDTQYF. Supplemented by reference TRBV5-1 and TRBJ2-3, the full variable domain reads KAGVTQTPRYLIKTRGQQVTLSCSPISGHRSVSWYQQTPGQGLQFLFEYFSETQRNKGNFPGRFSGRQFSNSRSEMNVSTLELGDSALYLCASSLTVAENTDTQYFGPGTRLTVL.

This clone was counted many times. The rearrangement joins TRBV7-9 to TRBJ2-3, with D unresolved. The germline V gene has CDR1 SEHNR and CDR2 FQNEAQ (reference sequence). V was clipped by 5 bases and J by 6 bases, with 12 bases between them. This CDR3 has 13 residues. CDR3 DNA: TGTGCCAGCAGCCCAAAAGGCCCCGATACGCAGTATTTT. Its translation is CASSPKGPDTQYF.

The genes are TRBV5-1 and TRBJ2-7; no reliable D call. Trimming cost V 0 bases and J 3 bases, with 10 bases left between them. CDR1 is SGHRS and CDR2 is YFSETQ in the germline V gene. CDR3 length: 14 amino acids. In nucleotides, the CDR3 is TGCGCCAGCAGCTTGGACTGGACCGACTACGAGCAGTACTTC. This translates into CASSLDWTDYEQYF.

This chain links TRBV6-1 with TRBJ1-5; D ambiguous. The CDR3 has 14 residues. Germline-derived CDR1 and CDR2 are MNHNS and SASEGT. Trimming left V 7 bases short and J 2 bases short, with 12 bases between. CDR3 loop: CASTLPAGNQPQHF. For the CDR3, the DNA is TGTGCCAGCACCCTACCCGCGGGCAATCAGCCCCAGCATTTT.

The gene calls are TRBV2 and TRBJ2-1, with unresolved D. V lost 3 bases, J lost 2 bases, and 8 bases lay in between. CDR3 length: 14 amino acids. Germline V gives CDR1 SNHLY, CDR2 FYNNEI. As DNA, the CDR3 is TGTGCCAGCAGTGAGAGAACTGCCTACAATGAGCAGTTCTTC. As protein: CASSERTAYNEQFF.

The chain has TRBV11-2 and TRBJ2-1, with 7 positions matching TRBD2. Trimming cost V 7 bases and J 5 bases; bases outside gene matches: 11. This CDR3 comprises 15 residues. CDR1 is SGHAT and CDR2 is FQNNGV in the germline V gene. The CDR3 is CASTSREVRDNEQFF. The CDR3 DNA sequence: TGTGCCAGCACTTCACGGGAGGTTAGGGACAATGAGCAGTTCTTC.

The sample holds one count of this clone. A clone one base away is much larger, so this may be a read error. The CDR3 nucleotides are TGTGCCAGCAGCCAAGGGAACGTCCAAGAGACCCAGTACTTC. Residues: CASSQGNVQETQYF. The chain carries TRBV14 and TRBJ2-5; D unresolved. CDR3 length: 14 amino acids. The V and J ends lost 1 base and 1 base respectively, with 7 bases between them. The germline V gene encodes CDR1 SGHDN and CDR2 FVKESK.

V gene TRBV7-3 combines with J gene TRBJ2-6; D is unresolved. Trimming left V 7 bases short and J 0 bases short, with 4 bases between. The CDR3 has 13 amino acids. The V gene's germline CDR1 is SGHTA and CDR2 FQGTGA. CDR3 loop: CASKFSGANVLTF. The CDR3 DNA reads TGTGCCAGCAAATTCTCTGGGGCCAACGTCCTGACTTTC.

At least ten counts were recorded for this clone. The gene calls are TRBV6-1 and TRBJ2-2; D ambiguous. The germline gives CDR1 MNHNS, CDR2 SASEGT. This CDR3 is built from 17 residues. Between the trimmed V and J ends, which lost 0 bases and 3 bases, there was a span of 14 bases. The CDR3 spells CASSEAAGSHHTGELFF. The CDR3 DNA is TGTGCCAGCAGTGAAGCAGCCGGAAGCCATCACACCGGGGAGCTGTTTTTT.

The gene calls are TRBV27 and TRBJ2-3, with a possible D match to TRBD1 (5 bases). The CDR3 covers 14 residues. Trimming pared 6 bases from V and 1 base from J, leaving 11 bases between. Germline V lookup: CDR1 MNHEY, CDR2 SMNVEV (reference sequence). The CDR3 sequence is CASSLQDRTDTQYF. CDR3 coding DNA: TGTGCCAGCAGCCTACAGGATCGCACAGATACGCAGTATTTT.

The rearrangement uses TRBV6-6 and TRBJ1-1; D possibly corresponds to TRBD1 (5 bases). V gave up 2 bases and J gave up 10 bases, with 14 bases separating them. CDR3 size: 13 residues. The germline V gene has CDR1 MNHNY and CDR2 SVGAGI (reference sequence). CDR3 residues: CASSYDAPGGAFF. The CDR3 nucleotides are TGTGCCAGCAGTTACGACGCCCCCGGGGGAGCTTTCTTT.